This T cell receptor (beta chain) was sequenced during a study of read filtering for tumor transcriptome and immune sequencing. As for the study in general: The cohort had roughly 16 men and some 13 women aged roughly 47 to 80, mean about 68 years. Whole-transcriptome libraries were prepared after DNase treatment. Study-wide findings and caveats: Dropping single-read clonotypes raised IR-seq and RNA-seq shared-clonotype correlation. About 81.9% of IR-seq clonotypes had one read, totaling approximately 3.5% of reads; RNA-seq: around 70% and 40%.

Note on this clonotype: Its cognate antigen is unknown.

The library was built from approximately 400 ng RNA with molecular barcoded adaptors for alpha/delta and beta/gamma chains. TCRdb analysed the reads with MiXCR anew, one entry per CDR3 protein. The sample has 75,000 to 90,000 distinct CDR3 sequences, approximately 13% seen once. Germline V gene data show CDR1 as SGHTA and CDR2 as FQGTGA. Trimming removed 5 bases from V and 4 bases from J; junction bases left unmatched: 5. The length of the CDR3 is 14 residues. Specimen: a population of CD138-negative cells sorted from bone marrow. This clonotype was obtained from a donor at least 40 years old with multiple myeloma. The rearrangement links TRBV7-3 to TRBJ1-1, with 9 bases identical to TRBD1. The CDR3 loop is CASSEQGAGTEAFF. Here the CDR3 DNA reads TGTGCCAGCAGCGAACAGGGGGCCGGCACTGAAGCTTTCTTT.